This TCR beta chain is drawn from a study of blood T cell repertoires in COVID-19. Sequencing was performed with immunoSEQ multiplex PCR; in TCRdb, only in-frame clones are kept and a portion is missing. The top ten hold approximately 8% of the sample, which has 200,000 to 250,000 clones, under 85% seen once. This clone came up once. Germline CDR1 reads MNHEY; CDR2 reads SMNVEV (reference sequence). This CDR3 contains 18 residues. The junction had 12 bases not matched to a gene; V was cut back by 4 bases and J by 0 bases. The source is a woman aged 80 or over with COVID-19, enrolled during active disease. Specimen: peripheral blood. The chain employs TRBV27 and TRBJ2-7, with 10 bases fitting TRBD2. CDR3 sequence (DNA): TGTGCCAGCAGTTCCCGTGGTAGCGGGGGGCTTAGCTCCTACGAGCAGTACTTC. Protein: CASSSRGSGGLSSYEQYF.